This passage covers 25 T cell receptor beta chains from one sample sequenced in a study of beta chain features in type 1 diabetes. The whole isolated RNA underwent reverse transcription, so sequencing captured expressed TCRB transcripts. Method: immunoSEQ multiplex PCR; TCRdb's copy keeps in-frame clones and lacks some. The data hold about 260,000 clones, with around 68% observed a single time. Sequencing used naive CD4+ T cells from blood. The origin of the receptors is a man aged 25 to 45 in good health.

The V and J genes are TRBV10-3 and TRBJ2-3, with TRBD2 as a possible D gene (5 bases). Germline V gene sequence: CDR1 ENHRY, CDR2 SYGVKD. There are 16 residues in the CDR3. The ends were cut back, 7 bases at V and 2 bases at J, with 19 bases in the middle. The CDR3 bases are TGTGCCATCAAGGTCGGGTCAGCGGCAAACACAGATACGCAGTATTTT. This gives the protein CAIKVGSAANTDTQYF.

This clone has just a few counts. The chain combines TRBV5-1 with TRBJ2-1; 10 nucleotides agree with TRBD1. CDR1 is SGHRS and CDR2 is YFSETQ in the germline V gene. V was pared by 7 bases and J by 8 bases, with 6 bases of the junction left unmatched. This CDR3 contains 13 residues. The CDR3 spells CASGTGADYEQFF. DNA for the CDR3: TGCGCCAGCGGGACAGGGGCTGATTATGAGCAGTTCTTC.

The chain is built from TRBV7-9 and TRBJ2-3, with D perhaps matching TRBD2 (6 bases). CDR1 and CDR2 from the germline V gene are SEHNR and FQNEAQ (reference sequence). V was cut by 1 base and J by 1 base, with 15 bases left in between. The CDR3 is made up of 17 amino acids. Here the CDR3 reads CASSLDRAGWGTDTQYF. DNA of the CDR3: TGTGCCAGCAGCTTAGATCGTGCGGGGTGGGGCACAGATACGCAGTATTTT.

The chain couples TRBV29-1 to TRBJ2-5, with 7 positions matching TRBD2. The ends lost 7 bases at V and 5 bases at J; junction bases unmatched: 7. The germline gives CDR1 SQVTM, CDR2 ANQGSEA. This CDR3 comprises 12 residues. The CDR3 nucleotides are TGCAGCGCTAGCGGCCCAGGCGAGACCCAGTACTTC. The encoded protein is CSASGPGETQYF. The full variable domain, its missing parts supplied by reference TRBV29-1 and TRBJ2-5, is SAVISQKPSRDICQRGTSLTIQCQVDSQVTMMFWYRQQPGQSLTLIATANQGSEATYESGFVIDKFPISRPNLTFSTLTVSNMSPEDSSIYLCSASGPGETQYFGPGTRLLVL.

This clone was detected only a few times. The V gene is TRBV7-7, the J gene TRBJ2-1; TRBD1 might be the D (6 bases). Looked up from germline, CDR1 is SSHAT and CDR2 is FNYEAQ (reference sequence). Trimming took off 1 base at V and 10 bases at J, with 11 bases between the two ends. CDR3 length: 13 residues. The CDR3 loop is CASSLESTGEQFF. The CDR3 DNA reads TGTGCCAGCAGCTTAGAAAGCACAGGGGAGCAGTTCTTC.

The V gene is TRBV4-1, the J gene TRBJ2-1, with 10 bases that match TRBD2. Trimming removed 3 bases from V and 0 bases from J; junction bases left unmatched: 5. CDR1 and CDR2 (germline): MGHRA, YSYEKL. This CDR3 region has 17 residues. This CDR3 reads CASSQSSGRRSYNEQFF. In DNA form, the CDR3 reads TGCGCCAGCAGCCAGAGTAGCGGGAGGCGCTCCTACAATGAGCAGTTCTTC.

The V call is TRBV10-3, the J call TRBJ2-7; a possible D gene is TRBD1 (5 bases). Germline V gene sequence: CDR1 ENHRY, CDR2 SYGVKD. Trimming removed 0 bases at V and 3 bases at J, with 9 bases between. The CDR3 runs to 14 residues. CDR3 in amino acids: CAISESSQGYEQYF. As DNA, the CDR3 is TGTGCCATCAGTGAGTCGAGCCAGGGCTACGAGCAGTACTTC.

The rearrangement links TRBV7-9 to TRBJ2-5; D is perhaps TRBD1 or TRBD2 (6 bases each). Trimming stripped 2 bases from V and 5 bases from J, with 15 bases between. The CDR3 is 15 amino acids. The germline gives CDR1 SEHNR, CDR2 FQNEAQ (reference sequence). The CDR3 spells CASSLIRGLMETQYF. The CDR3 bases are TGTGCCAGCAGCTTAATCCGGGGGCTAATGGAGACCCAGTACTTC.

J is TRBJ2-3 and V is TRBV5-1; D is unresolved. The V gene's germline CDR1 is SGHRS and CDR2 YFSETQ. The germline V and J ends were trimmed by 5 bases and 4 bases, with 11 bases remaining between them. There are 13 residues in the CDR3. CDR3 in amino acids: CASRRGRADTQYF. As DNA, the CDR3 is TGCGCCAGCAGACGTGGAAGAGCAGATACGCAGTATTTT.

CDR3: CASSYQGQYYEQYF. CDR3 DNA sequence: TGTGCCAGCAGTTACCAGGGACAGTACTACGAGCAGTACTTC. The chain joins TRBV6-5 to TRBJ2-7; 7 bases line up with TRBD1. This CDR3 has 14 amino acids. Germline-derived CDR1 and CDR2 are MNHEY and SVGAGI. V lost 2 bases, J lost 3 bases, and 4 bases stayed unmatched.

Only a few counts were recorded for this clone. V and J are TRBV30 and TRBJ2-3; no firm D call. Looked up from germline, CDR1 is GTSNPN and CDR2 is SVGIG (reference sequence). The germline V and J ends were trimmed by 0 bases and 3 bases, with 10 bases remaining between them. CDR3 length: 14 amino acids. Written as DNA, the CDR3 is TGTGCCTGGAGTGTCCAAGACAAGACAGATACGCAGTATTTT. As protein: CAWSVQDKTDTQYF.

This chain uses TRBV30 with TRBJ1-1; the D is unclear. CDR3 length: 17 residues. Germline V lookup: CDR1 GTSNPN, CDR2 SVGIG (reference sequence). Trimming stripped 3 bases from V and 4 bases from J, with 24 bases between. The CDR3 DNA is TGTGCCTGGAGCTACCATGGAGGAGTCGTGGGAAGCACTGAAGCTTTCTTT. It codes for CAWSYHGGVVGSTEAFF.

J is TRBJ2-1 and V is TRBV10-3, with a tentative D call TRBD1 (6 bases). The CDR3 runs 12 residues. CDR1 and CDR2 from the germline V gene are ENHRY and SYGVKD. Trimming removed 5 bases at V and 7 bases at J, with 9 bases between. The CDR3 sequence: CAISRQVNEQFF. CDR3 sequence (DNA): TGTGCCATCAGTAGACAGGTGAATGAGCAGTTCTTC.

The rearrangement links TRBV11-1 to TRBJ2-1; the D gene is possibly TRBD1 (5 bases). V was shortened by 2 bases and J by 1 base, with 9 bases between the two germline ends. CDR3 length: 15 residues. CDR1 and CDR2 from the germline V gene are SGHAT and FQDESV (reference sequence). For the CDR3, the DNA is TGTGCCAGCAGCTTAAGGCAGGGTTCCTACAATGAGCAGTTCTTC. This sequence encodes CASSLRQGSYNEQFF.

This chain joins TRBV18 and TRBJ2-7, with 7 bases aligning to TRBD1. Germline CDR1 is KGHSH and CDR2 is LQKENI. This CDR3 comprises 14 residues. The trim removed 6 bases at V and 3 bases at J, leaving 8 bases unmatched. The CDR3 sequence is CASSPSTGRYEQYF. The CDR3 nucleotides are TGTGCCAGCTCCCCCTCGACAGGGCGCTACGAGCAGTACTTC.

This clone was counted once. Other DNA sequences within the sample encode an identical CDR3. The V call is TRBV7-2, the J call TRBJ2-1; D is undetermined. Germline assignment: CDR1 SGHTA and CDR2 FQGNSA. This CDR3 is 13 amino acids long. V lost 6 bases to trimming and J lost 0 bases, with 6 bases between them. CDR3 sequence (DNA): TGTGCCAGCAGATCATCCTCCTACAATGAGCAGTTCTTC. It encodes CASRSSSYNEQFF.

The chain uses TRBV7-2 and TRBJ2-5, with D unclear. V was cut by 6 bases and J by 4 bases, with 12 bases left in between. The germline V gene encodes CDR1 SGHTA and CDR2 FQGNSA. The CDR3 extends over 13 amino acids. CDR3 bases: TGTGCCAGCAGTAGATCGACCGTAGAGACCCAGTACTTC. It translates to CASSRSTVETQYF.

V gene TRBV2 combines with J gene TRBJ2-3; D gene unclear. Trimming removed 6 bases from V and 0 bases from J, with 7 bases in between. The germline gives CDR1 SNHLY, CDR2 FYNNEI. The CDR3 runs to 13 residues. CDR3: CASSAESTDTQYF. DNA of the CDR3: TGTGCCAGCAGCGCCGAGAGCACAGATACGCAGTATTTT.

This clone was detected only a few times. The chain recombines TRBV29-1 with TRBJ2-3, with D hard to call. CDR1 and CDR2 (germline): SQVTM, ANQGSEA. V lost 8 bases to trimming and J lost 7 bases, with 16 bases between them. CDR3 length equals 12 residues. CDR3 region: CSFWSGENTQYF. CDR3 DNA sequence: TGCAGCTTTTGGTCCGGCGAAAATACGCAGTATTTT.

V gene TRBV7-8 combines with J gene TRBJ2-3; 7 positions agree with TRBD2. CDR1 and CDR2 (germline): SGHVS, FQNEAQ. J was trimmed by 2 bases and V by 6 bases; bases with no gene match: 5. The CDR3 is made up of 14 amino acids. CDR3 loop: CASRPQRDTDTQYF. The CDR3 DNA reads TGTGCCAGCAGGCCTCAGCGGGACACAGATACGCAGTATTTT.

The chain recombines TRBV6-5 with TRBJ2-4, with TRBD2 as a possible D gene (5 bases). From germline, CDR1 is MNHEY and CDR2 SVGAGI. This CDR3 has 15 amino acids. V was trimmed by 6 bases and J by 4 bases, leaving 16 bases between them. CDR3 sequence: CASSRPGLGKNIQYF. The DNA for the CDR3 is TGTGCCAGCAGCCGACCTGGACTGGGGAAAAACATTCAGTACTTC.

The rearrangement links TRBV20-1 to TRBJ2-1; D not resolved. Germline-derived CDR1 and CDR2 are DFQATT and SNEGSKA (reference sequence). The CDR3 length is 9 residues. Trimming removed 4 bases at V and 7 bases at J, with 2 bases between. The CDR3 DNA follows: TGCAGTGCTATGAATGAGCAGTTCTTC. It yields the protein CSAMNEQFF.

This clone has a handful of counts. The chain carries TRBV29-1 and TRBJ2-1; D gene uncertain. This CDR3 is built from 16 residues. The V end was cut by 4 bases, the J end by 1 base, with 17 bases between. CDR1 is SQVTM, CDR2 ANQGSEA, per germline. CDR3 sequence: CSVVSRLEESYNEQFF. CDR3 DNA sequence: TGCAGCGTTGTCAGTCGCCTAGAGGAGTCCTACAATGAGCAGTTCTTC.

J is TRBJ2-7 and V is TRBV29-1; possibly TRBD1 or TRBD2 for D (5 bases each). Trimming cost V 7 bases and J 1 base, with 17 bases left between them. The CDR3 totals 14 residues. Germline V CDR1 and CDR2: SQVTM, ANQGSEA. DNA of the CDR3: TGCAGCGCCGCCCGAGACAGACTATCCTACGAGCAGTACTTC. Its translation: CSAARDRLSYEQYF.

The rearrangement uses TRBV5-1 and TRBJ2-7; 9 bases are shared with TRBD1. J gave up 6 bases and V 0 bases, and 7 bases lay outside the gene matches. CDR3 length: 15 amino acids. The germline gives CDR1 SGHRS, CDR2 YFSETQ. The CDR3 here is CASSLVAGQGGEQYF. For the CDR3, the DNA is TGCGCCAGCAGCTTGGTTGCGGGACAGGGAGGCGAGCAGTACTTC. The full variable domain, in which reference TRBV5-1 and TRBJ2-7 provide the parts outside the CDR3, is KAGVTQTPRYLIKTRGQQVTLSCSPISGHRSVSWYQQTPGQGLQFLFEYFSETQRNKGNFPGRFSGRQFSNSRSEMNVSTLELGDSALYLCASSLVAGQGGEQYFGPGTRLTVT.